The 27 T cell receptor beta chains below all came from one sample that was sequenced in a study of PD-L1 blockade in urothelial cancer. Clones were read by immunoSEQ multiplex PCR, and TCRdb kept only the in-frame ones, dropping some. This sample has roughly 45,000 clones, with 88% found just once. Sequenced here: PBMCs, sampled around atezolizumab (anti-PD-L1) treatment. The receptor set was obtained from a woman aged 55-75 years with urothelial cancer.

This clone occurred a few times. The chain carries TRBV18 and TRBJ2-1; D is unclear. CDR3 length: 11 amino acids. V was shortened by 2 bases and J by 10 bases, with 6 bases between the two germline ends. Germline loops: CDR1 KGHSH, CDR2 LQKENI. CDR3 residues: CASSPGPEQFF. CDR3 DNA sequence: TGTGCCAGCTCACCAGGGCCAGAGCAGTTCTTC.

J is TRBJ2-7 and V is TRBV5-6; 10 bases agree with TRBD2. Germline V gives CDR1 SGHDT, CDR2 YYEEEE. CDR3 size: 13 residues. V lost 6 bases to trimming and J lost 3 bases; unmatched junction nucleotides: 3. The CDR3 sequence is CASTIAGGYEQYF. DNA for the CDR3: TGTGCCAGCACCATAGCGGGGGGCTACGAGCAGTACTTC.

The chain couples TRBV10-3 to TRBJ2-3; possibly TRBD2 for D (6 bases). There are 13 residues in the CDR3. Deletions cut 0 bases from V and 5 bases from J, with 6 bases between. Germline assignment: CDR1 ENHRY and CDR2 SYGVKD. CDR3: CAISESGGDTQYF. CDR3 DNA sequence: TGTGCCATCAGTGAGTCGGGAGGAGATACGCAGTATTTT.

J is TRBJ1-4 and V is TRBV5-4; D is undetermined. The CDR3 is made up of 15 amino acids. The germline gives CDR1 SGHNT, CDR2 YYREEE (reference sequence). The V end was cut by 4 bases, the J end by 3 bases, with 13 bases between. CDR3 sequence reads: CASSRKQSPNEKLFF. CDR3 bases: TGTGCCAGCAGCAGAAAACAGAGTCCTAATGAAAAACTGTTTTTT.

The V gene is TRBV10-3, the J gene TRBJ1-2, with D possibly being TRBD1 (5 bases). The germline V and J ends were trimmed by 0 bases and 3 bases, with 14 bases remaining between them. The CDR3 extends over 16 amino acids. Germline CDR1 reads ENHRY; CDR2 reads SYGVKD. The CDR3 here is CAISESSRATDYGYTF. DNA of the CDR3: TGTGCCATCAGTGAGTCTTCCAGGGCAACGGACTATGGCTACACCTTC.

This chain links TRBV5-1 with TRBJ2-2; no clear D gene. There are 15 residues in the CDR3. Trimming shortened V by 2 bases and J by 6 bases, and 14 bases separated the two germline ends. Per the germline V gene, CDR1 is SGHRS and CDR2 is YFSETQ. CDR3 region: CASSLFPGLPGELFF. The DNA for the CDR3 is TGCGCCAGCAGCTTATTCCCAGGTCTTCCCGGGGAGCTGTTTTTT.

This sequence joins TRBV19 and TRBJ2-7; TRBD2 might be the D (5 bases). The CDR3 is made up of 11 amino acids. Germline values: CDR1 LNHDA, CDR2 SQIVND (reference sequence). The V end was cut by 5 bases, the J end by 6 bases, with 8 bases between. The CDR3 is CASSFGIEQYF. In nucleotides, the CDR3 is TGTGCCAGTAGTTTCGGGATCGAGCAGTACTTC.

A single count supports this clone. The rearrangement uses TRBV2 and TRBJ1-5, with TRBD1 identical over 8 bases. The CDR3 is made up of 15 amino acids. Per the germline V gene, CDR1 is SNHLY and CDR2 is FYNNEI. The ends lost 6 bases at V and 1 base at J; junction bases unmatched: 5. CDR3 sequence reads: CASSATGASNQPQHF. The CDR3 nucleotides read TGTGCCAGCAGCGCGACAGGGGCGAGCAATCAGCCCCAGCATTTT. The whole variable domain, filled in from reference TRBV2 and TRBJ1-5, reads EPEVTQTPSHQVTQMGQEVILRCVPISNHLYFYWYRQILGQKVEFLVSFYNNEISEKSEIFDDQFSVERPDGSNFTLKIRSTKLEDSAMYFCASSATGASNQPQHFGDGTRLSIL.

The chain has TRBV4-1 and TRBJ2-2, with 11 positions matching TRBD2. The length of the CDR3 is 16 residues. Germline V gives CDR1 MGHRA, CDR2 YSYEKL. After removal of 0 bases from V and 8 bases from J, the junction contained 5 bases not matched to a gene. CDR3 in DNA: TGCGCCAGCAGCCAAGATCCTGTAGCGGGAGGGGGGGAGCTGTTTTTT. This gives the protein CASSQDPVAGGGELFF.

CDR3: CASSPDIGYGYTF. The CDR3 region has the DNA TGTGCCAGTAGTCCGGACATTGGCTATGGCTACACCTTC. The chain has TRBV19 and TRBJ1-2; weak D call: TRBD1 (5 bases). The germline gives CDR1 LNHDA, CDR2 SQIVND (reference sequence). Deletions cut 5 bases from V and 4 bases from J, with 11 bases between. This CDR3 region has 13 residues.

The gene calls are TRBV25-1 and TRBJ1-4, with D perhaps TRBD1 (5 bases). V was cut by 1 base and J by 10 bases, with 19 bases left in between. Per germline, CDR1 MGHDK and CDR2 SYGVNS. The CDR3 has 16 residues. The CDR3 DNA reads TGTGCCAGCAGTGAATCCCCACAGGCACGCTCGATAAAACTGTTTTTT. It encodes CASSESPQARSIKLFF.

This chain links TRBV18 with TRBJ1-5; 8 bases are a match to TRBD1. The CDR3 spans 16 residues. The V segment lost 3 bases and the J segment 2 bases; nucleotides outside the gene matches: 6. Germline-derived CDR1 and CDR2 are KGHSH and LQKENI. The DNA of the CDR3 is TGTGCCAGCTCACCTTTTGGACAGGGCGGCAATCAGCCCCAGCATTTT. This encodes CASSPFGQGGNQPQHF.

This clone has just a few counts. The J gene is TRBJ2-7, the V gene TRBV4-2, with a weak D call TRBD2 (6 bases). With 1 base removed from V and 7 bases from J, the gap between germline ends came to 14 bases. Germline V CDR1 and CDR2: LGHNA, YNFKEQ. The CDR3 is 14 residues long. The CDR3 bases are TGTGCCAGCAGCCAAGTGGACTACACTCGGGAGCAGTACTTC. It encodes CASSQVDYTREQYF.

The chain couples TRBV13 to TRBJ1-3; D is undetermined. The V and J ends lost 0 bases and 0 bases respectively, with 6 bases between them. Germline CDR1 and CDR2: PRHDT and FYEKMQ (reference sequence). CDR3 length: 15 amino acids. The CDR3 DNA follows: TGTGCCAGCAGCTTAGGTCCAGTCTCTGGAAACACCATATATTTT. Translation gives CASSLGPVSGNTIYF.

The chain carries TRBV11-2 and TRBJ2-1; TRBD2 matches at 8 bases. The CDR3 covers 19 residues. Unmatched junction bases numbered 16, after V lost 2 bases and J lost 4 bases. Per germline, CDR1 SGHAT and CDR2 FQNNGV. In nucleotides, the CDR3 is TGTGCCAGCAGCTTATCCATATCCCCCACCCTAGCGGGTTACAATGAGCAGTTCTTC. Its protein product is CASSLSISPTLAGYNEQFF.

The V and J genes are TRBV29-1 and TRBJ2-2, with 12 bases aligning to TRBD2. Germline lookup yields CDR1 SQVTM and CDR2 ANQGSEA. The CDR3 extends over 14 amino acids. The trim removed 6 bases at V and 1 base at J, leaving 0 bases unmatched. The CDR3 region has the DNA TGCAGCGTGGGACTAGCGGGGAACACCGGGGAGCTGTTTTTT. This encodes CSVGLAGNTGELFF.

In DNA, the CDR3 is TGTGCCAGCAGGGACAGGGGGCGTTACGAGCAGTACTTC. Residues: CASRDRGRYEQYF. The chain joins TRBV28 to TRBJ2-7, with 11 bases fitting TRBD1. CDR3 length equals 13 residues. In germline, CDR1 is MDHEN, CDR2 SYDVKM. J lost 4 bases, V lost 6 bases, and 2 bases had no gene match.

The chain couples TRBV7-9 to TRBJ2-3, with 8 bases lining up with TRBD2. The junction had 12 bases not matched to a gene; V was cut back by 5 bases and J by 2 bases. The CDR3 contains 17 residues. Looked up from germline, CDR1 is SEHNR and CDR2 is FQNEAQ (reference sequence). CDR3 region: CASSRLGHGLATDTQYF. CDR3 nucleotide sequence: TGTGCCAGCAGCCGCCTAGGACATGGACTAGCCACAGATACGCAGTATTTT.

The rearrangement joins TRBV6-5 to TRBJ1-1; TRBD1 agrees at 10 bases. Germline V gene data show CDR1 as MNHEY and CDR2 as SVGAGI. There are 14 residues in the CDR3. Trimming removed 2 bases from V and 5 bases from J; junction bases left unmatched: 2. The CDR3 here is CASSYVGQGTEAFF. The CDR3 DNA sequence: TGTGCCAGCAGTTACGTGGGACAGGGGACTGAAGCTTTCTTT.

J is TRBJ1-2 and V is TRBV29-1; 12 bases map to TRBD1. The V gene's germline CDR1 is SQVTM and CDR2 ANQGSEA. Trimming took 4 bases from V and 8 from J; bases not matched to a gene: 8. This CDR3 has 14 residues. For the CDR3, the DNA is TGCAGCGTTGGGGGGACAGGGGGCGCAGGAGGCTACACCTTC. As protein: CSVGGTGGAGGYTF.

This clone was observed a few times. CDR3 residues: CASSPDRAAFF. CDR3 DNA: TGTGCCAGCTCCCCGGACAGGGCAGCTTTCTTT. The gene calls are TRBV18 and TRBJ1-1, with 8 bases fitting TRBD1. CDR1 and CDR2 (germline): KGHSH, LQKENI. V lost 6 bases, J lost 10 bases, and 4 bases stayed unmatched. The length of the CDR3 is 11 residues.

This clone ranks as medium-sized. The J gene is TRBJ2-7, the V gene TRBV15; D may be TRBD2 (7 bases). Germline V gene data show CDR1 as LNHNV and CDR2 as YYDKDF (reference sequence). The CDR3 totals 15 residues. Between the trimmed V and J ends, which lost 8 bases and 5 bases, there was a span of 22 bases. The CDR3 spells CATGAGRGRGNEQYF. In nucleotides, the CDR3 is TGTGCCACCGGGGCCGGGCGGGGGCGGGGGAACGAGCAGTACTTC. The full variable domain, with the rest looked up from reference TRBV15 and TRBJ2-7, is DAMVIQNPRYQVTQFGKPVTLSCSQTLNHNVMYWYQQKSSQAPKLLFHYYDKDFNNEADTPDNFQSRRPNTSFCFLDIRSPGLGDTAMYLCATGAGRGRGNEQYFGPGTRLTVT.

This sequence joins TRBV25-1 and TRBJ1-4; D is undetermined. Germline V gene sequence: CDR1 MGHDK, CDR2 SYGVNS. V lost 3 bases and J 8 bases, leaving 16 bases between the germline ends. The CDR3 runs 15 residues. The CDR3 region has the DNA TGTGCCAGCAGTGACCCCACCCTTCACGGGGAAAAACTGTTTTTT. Protein: CASSDPTLHGEKLFF.

This clone was detected a few times. J is TRBJ2-1 and V is TRBV27; D is possibly TRBD1 (5 bases). The V gene lost 7 bases and the J gene lost 6 bases, with 13 bases spanning the gap. Germline lookup yields CDR1 MNHEY and CDR2 SMNVEV (reference sequence). The CDR3 covers 13 residues. The CDR3: CASKAAGRNEQFF. The CDR3 DNA follows: TGTGCCAGCAAGGCAGCAGGGCGCAATGAGCAGTTCTTC.

This sequence joins TRBV14 and TRBJ2-6; a weak D match, TRBD1 (6 bases). Trimming pared 2 bases from V and 2 bases from J, leaving 10 bases between. The CDR3 contains 16 residues. Germline values: CDR1 SGHDN, CDR2 FVKESK. CDR3 protein: CASSQPSGAGANVLTF. The DNA of the CDR3 is TGTGCCAGCAGCCAACCGTCAGGGGCTGGGGCCAACGTCCTGACTTTC. Full variable domain (rest looked up from reference TRBV14 and TRBJ2-6): EAGVTQFPSHSVIEKGQTVTLRCDPISGHDNLYWYRRVMGKEIKFLLHFVKESKQDESGMPNNRFLAERTGGTYSTLKVQPAELEDSGVYFCASSQPSGAGANVLTFGAGSRLTVL.

The chain uses TRBV10-3 and TRBJ1-2; TRBD1 agrees at 7 bases. The V segment lost 1 base and the J segment 5 bases; nucleotides outside the gene matches: 7. This CDR3 comprises 15 residues. The germline V gene encodes CDR1 ENHRY and CDR2 SYGVKD. CDR3 loop: CAISELGGQSYGYTF. As DNA, the CDR3 is TGTGCCATCAGTGAGTTAGGGGGCCAGTCATATGGCTACACCTTC.

This clone was counted a single time. The J gene is TRBJ1-3, the V gene TRBV5-1, with TRBD1 as a possible D gene (5 bases). Germline V gene lookup returns CDR1 SGHRS and CDR2 YFSETQ. The ends were cut back, 2 bases at V and 3 bases at J, with 9 bases in the middle. CDR3 length: 14 amino acids. The chain's CDR3 is CASSFGGFGNTIYF. The CDR3 region has the DNA TGCGCCAGCAGCTTCGGGGGGTTTGGAAACACCATATATTTT.